The rows below give T cell receptor beta chains drawn from one sample of a study of T cells after posttransplantation cyclophosphamide. Produced via immunoSEQ multiplex PCR; TCRdb's table is partial and in-frame only. This table holds tens of thousands of clones, almost 75% found once. The source material was memory CD4+ T cells sorted from PBMCs. The receptors come from a woman between 55 and 75 years old in good health, CMV-negative, and a related stem cell transplant donor. CDR3s include the opening cysteine and the closing phenylalanine or tryptophan. Each record gives: J gene, D gene, clone size, V gene, CDR3 protein, CDR3 DNA. The D gene is left open where the match is weak. The size field is filled for only some rows; it gives once, few, many or a size class.

>TRBJ1-6|TRBD1|.|TRBV5-4
CASSKGTATLYNSPLHF
TGTGCCAGCAGCAAAGGGACAGCCACCTTATATAATTCACCCCTCCACTTT
>TRBJ2-7|TRBD1|.|TRBV15
CATSRDGRTGRNEQYF
TGTGCCACCAGCAGAGATGGGAGGACAGGGCGGAACGAGCAGTACTTC
>TRBJ2-3|TRBD2|.|TRBV5-1
CASSLVSGGGTDTQYF
TGCGCCAGCAGCTTGGTGTCCGGGGGAGGGACAGATACGCAGTATTTT
>TRBJ2-3|.|once|TRBV6-5
CASSSSSDTQYF
TGTGCCAGCAGTTCCTCTTCGGATACGCAGTATTTT
>TRBJ1-3|.|.|TRBV19
CASRPRSSGNTIYF
TGTGCCAGTAGGCCGCGTAGCTCTGGAAACACCATATATTTT
>TRBJ2-7|TRBD1|few|TRBV27
CASRRWGQGADEQYF
TGTGCCAGCAGGCGGTGGGGACAGGGGGCCGACGAGCAGTACTTC
>TRBJ2-1|TRBD1|few|TRBV5-6
CASAPGQGNREQFF
TGTGCCAGCGCCCCGGGACAGGGTAATAGGGAGCAGTTCTTC
>TRBJ2-3|TRBD2|once|TRBV10-2
CASAFAGGPSTDTQYF
TGCGCCAGCGCCTTCGCGGGAGGGCCTAGCACAGATACGCAGTATTTT
>TRBJ1-5|TRBD1|.|TRBV14
CASSRGQAQPQHF
TGTGCCAGCAGCCGGGGACAGGCGCAGCCCCAGCATTTT
>TRBJ2-5|.|.|TRBV28
CASSSQGGGTQYF
TGTGCCAGCAGTTCCCAGGGGGGTGGGACCCAGTACTTC
>TRBJ1-5|.|.|TRBV29-1
CSVRDGNQPQHF
TGCAGCGTCAGGGATGGCAATCAGCCCCAGCATTTT
>TRBJ2-2|TRBD2|.|TRBV19
CASIRTSGGQNTGELFF
TGTGCCAGTATTAGGACTAGCGGGGGGCAGAACACCGGGGAGCTGTTTTTT
>TRBJ1-4|.|few|TRBV6-1
CASRPRVGERLFF
TGTGCCAGCCGCCCCAGGGTAGGTGAACGACTGTTTTTT
>TRBJ1-5|.|.|TRBV23-1
CARIRPAGVWNQPQHF
TGCGCCAGAATTCGCCCTGCGGGGGTATGGAATCAGCCCCAGCATTTT
>TRBJ1-5|.|.|TRBV7-2
CASSFARDQPQHF
TGTGCCAGCAGCTTTGCCAGGGATCAGCCCCAGCATTTT
>TRBJ1-4|TRBD1|.|TRBV28
CATTGQGVSEKLFF
TGTGCCACCACGGGACAGGGGGTTTCTGAAAAACTGTTTTTT
>TRBJ2-1|.|once|TRBV5-4
CASSFLAREQFF
TGTGCCAGCAGCTTTCTAGCTCGTGAGCAGTTCTTC
>TRBJ2-3|TRBD2|.|TRBV9
CASSNGLAALDTQYF
TGTGCCAGCAGCAATGGACTAGCGGCTTTGGATACGCAGTATTTT
>TRBJ1-2|TRBD1|.|TRBV28
CASSFLNYRQGTGYTF
TGTGCCAGCAGTTTCCTAAACTATCGACAGGGTACCGGCTACACCTTC
>TRBJ1-6|.|.|TRBV2
CASSEVQGAVSPLHF
TGTGCCAGCAGTGAAGTACAGGGAGCGGTTTCACCCCTCCACTTT
>TRBJ2-7|TRBD1|once|TRBV7-8
CASIPQGAGSYEQYF
TGTGCCAGCATCCCACAGGGGGCAGGGTCCTACGAGCAGTACTTC
>TRBJ2-5|.|.|TRBV5-4
CASSLGGGPQETQYF
TGTGCCAGCAGCTTGGGGGGAGGCCCACAAGAGACCCAGTACTTC
>TRBJ1-1|TRBD1|few|TRBV28
CASSRGTEAFF
TGTGCCAGCAGCAGGGGGACTGAAGCTTTCTTT
>TRBJ2-3|TRBD2|.|TRBV5-1
CASSFTAGGRADTQYF
TGCGCCAGCAGCTTTACAGCGGGAGGTAGGGCAGATACGCAGTATTTT
>TRBJ1-2|TRBD1|few|TRBV5-1
CASSKTGDNSYTF
TGCGCCAGCAGTAAGACAGGGGACAACAGCTACACCTTC
>TRBJ1-2|.|few|TRBV6-5
CASKSGQSNYGYTF
TGTGCCAGCAAAAGTGGACAGTCCAACTATGGCTACACCTTC
>TRBJ2-7|TRBD1|once|TRBV11-2
CASSLEPGQGGEQYF
TGTGCCAGCAGCTTAGAGCCAGGACAGGGCGGCGAGCAGTACTTC
>TRBJ1-1|TRBD1|few|TRBV6-1
CASSVRMTGPNTEAFF
TGTGCCAGCAGTGTTAGGATGACAGGGCCGAACACTGAAGCTTTCTTT
>TRBJ1-3|TRBD1|.|TRBV4-3
CASSQDRTGVSVRNTIYF
TGCGCCAGCAGCCAAGACCGGACAGGGGTGAGCGTGAGAAACACCATATATTTT
>TRBJ1-4|.|.|TRBV5-4
CASSFNSPNEKLFF
TGTGCCAGCAGCTTTAACAGCCCTAATGAAAAACTGTTTTTT
>TRBJ2-7|.|.|TRBV10-3
CAISESGVQSYEQYF
TGTGCCATCAGTGAGTCAGGGGTTCAAAGCTACGAGCAGTACTTC
>TRBJ2-2|TRBD2|.|TRBV5-8
CASSIAGVGTGELFF
TGTGCCAGCAGCATAGCGGGAGTGGGCACCGGGGAGCTGTTTTTT
>TRBJ1-2|.|.|TRBV4-3
CASSPNQMVPSYGYTF
TGCGCCAGCAGCCCGAACCAAATGGTTCCTAGTTACGGCTACACCTTC
>TRBJ2-1|.|.|TRBV5-1
CASSQTSNEQFF
TGCGCCAGCAGCCAGACTAGCAATGAGCAGTTCTTC
>TRBJ2-3|.|once|TRBV6-4
CASSDSIDTDTQYF
TGTGCCAGCAGTGACTCGATAGACACAGATACGCAGTATTTT
>TRBJ1-4|.|.|TRBV5-1
CASSLVTLSTTNEKLFF
TGCGCCAGCAGCTTGGTGACACTTTCCACAACTAATGAAAAACTGTTTTTT
>TRBJ2-3|TRBD2|.|TRBV10-3
CAISVSSGGADTQYF
TGTGCCATCAGTGTTTCTAGCGGGGGGGCAGATACGCAGTATTTT
>TRBJ2-3|TRBD1|once|TRBV28
CASSLSGTGGVTDTQYF
TGTGCCAGCAGTTTAAGTGGGACAGGGGGAGTCACAGATACGCAGTATTTT
>TRBJ2-2|TRBD1|once|TRBV7-8
CASSAPGTGDTGELFF
TGTGCCAGCAGCGCTCCCGGGACAGGGGATACCGGGGAGCTGTTTTTT
>TRBJ2-7|TRBD2|.|TRBV27
CASSPGTSGRAVEQYF
TGTGCCAGCAGTCCGGGGACTAGCGGGAGGGCGGTCGAGCAGTACTTC
>TRBJ2-3|.|.|TRBV7-9
CASSSDNTDTQYF
TGTGCCAGCAGCTCGGACAACACAGATACGCAGTATTTT
>TRBJ2-5|.|.|TRBV5-1
CASSPNQETQYF
TGCGCCAGCAGCCCAAACCAAGAGACCCAGTACTTC